This TCR beta chain was retrieved from a study of T cell responses to AZD1222 COVID-19 vaccine (dated by TCRdb to about 2021). Study-level background: A total of 230 or so trial participants underwent TCR sequencing, of whom about 210 received two doses of AZD1222 and some 25 received two doses of the MenACWY control vaccine. Trial participants were enrolled by age into subgroups of 18-55, 56-69 and 70-plus years, and around 150, 29 and 61 TCR-sequenced participants, respectively, were included in these subgroups. The research as a whole found: Epitopes outside the regions mutated in the B.1.351 and B.1.1.7 variants were reportedly recognized by nearly half of the unique spike-specific TCRs. Only five or six AZD1222 recipients were SARS-CoV-2 seropositive at baseline, limiting conclusions about previously exposed vaccinees. After two AZD1222 doses, both the breadth and the depth of spike-specific TCRs were significantly higher than at day 0 and than in MenACWY recipients. The 56-69-year group was small, and its depth increase did not reach significance, likely because of low power. Vaccine-associated CD4 TCRs spanned the whole spike protein, with dominant responses in regions 160-218 and 743-854. No day 14 peak-response samples were available, so repertoires were characterized only after the peak T cell response. Participants were mostly white British and included more females than males, and it was suggested by the authors that clonal diversity may have been underestimated.

In light of the paper, this sample's time point label describes: about 28 days (+/-7) after the second vaccine dose. AZD1222 recipients whose second dose came at about 4 weeks and those whose second dose came at about 12 weeks were combined into one group, since spike-specific TCR depth and breadth did not differ between the two schedules. Vaccinee samples were obtained from the UK trials COV001 and COV002, which included a single-blind randomized controlled phase 2/3 trial of AZD1222 (ChAdOx1 nCoV-19) in healthy adults. Trial participant PBMC samples were collected at day 0 and day 28 after the second dose for TCRbeta chain sequencing. CDR1 is given as LGHDT and CDR2 as YNNKEL, both from the germline V gene (reference sequence). The V and J ends are trimmed by 1 base and 4 bases, leaving 7 bases between them. Including the terminal cysteine and phenylalanine, the CDR3 comprises 13 residues. The DNA shown is the 39-base CDR3, in frame from base 1.

Points on this clone: The specificity of this receptor is unknown. The sample holds no much larger clone one base away, and base qualities are not on file.

The CDR3 regions of human TCRbeta chains were analyzed by immunosequencing. The original pipeline was this. Repertoire TCRs were matched against a reference library of SARS-CoV-2-specific TCRs generated with the MIRA antigen-specificity platform. Breadth was defined as the fraction of unique TCRs that were SARS-CoV-2-associated, and depth was defined as the fraction of total T cells that were SARS-CoV-2-associated. Using the MIRA data, each spike-specific TCR was mapped to the spike region that the TCR reacts to and placed in a CD4 or CD8 class. Log10-transformed breadth and depth values were compared by one-way ANOVA with Sidak's multiple comparisons tests. TCRdb retrieved this table from immuneACCESS and kept in-frame rearrangements only. Not all clones are present; in checked studies, unresolved V genes account for under half, and no reason is known for the remainder. V and J calls and clone size come straight from that table; D and trimming were deduced from the DNA. This sample is represented by hundreds of thousands of clones; around 92% of them were singletons. In total, the top ten clones hold 0.5% to 0.7% of the sample.

The chain is made from TRBV3-1 (or the pseudogene TRBV3-2) and TRBJ1-1, with the D gene call left open. This specimen was peripheral blood, taken 28 days after the second AZD1222 dose. This clonotype was obtained from an adult who received the AZD1222 COVID-19 vaccine. The DNA reads as follows: TGTGCCAGCAGCCAAGGGGTTCCCACTGAAGCTTTCTTT. The encoded protein is CASSQGVPTEAFF.